Detailed here is one T cell receptor beta chain. The V gene's germline CDR1 is SGHAT and CDR2 FQNNGV. CDR3 length equals 15 residues. V lost 5 bases to trimming and J lost 4 bases, with 17 bases between them. This specimen belongs to a study of blood T cell repertoires in COVID-19. Background on the study: From the United States, Italy and Spain came samples of acute and convalescent COVID-19. PBMCs, B-cell-depleted T cells, or T cells were the source of the cDNA or gDNA that made up the material.

In the original analysis: The authors estimated nucleated cell counts from reference gene primer amplification. Clones were read by immunoSEQ multiplex PCR, and TCRdb kept only the in-frame ones, dropping some. That table furnishes V, J and clone size, whereas the DNA furnished D and trimming. Of over 200,000 clones listed, roughly 78% are singletons. The sample was peripheral blood. This clonotype was obtained from a woman aged 40 to 50 with acute or convalescent COVID-19. V and J are TRBV11-2 and TRBJ2-5; possible D gene TRBD1, 5 bases. The CDR3 DNA reads TGTGCCAGCAGCCCCAGGGCAGGATCCACAGAGACCCAGTACTTC. It codes for CASSPRAGSTETQYF.